This T cell receptor beta chain was sequenced for a study of T cells in localized non-small cell lung cancer. Libraries were prepared by immunoSEQ multiplex PCR; TCRdb keeps only in-frame clonotypes and omits some of them. The sample shows 65,000 to 90,000 clones, over 70% of them seen only once. Germline lookup yields CDR1 SEHNR and CDR2 FQNEAQ (reference sequence). J was trimmed by 2 bases and V by 0 bases; bases with no gene match: 1. There are 16 residues in the CDR3. The chain combines TRBV7-9 with TRBJ2-3; TRBD2 matches 11 bases. The sequencing here drew on PBMCs, taken before any cancer treatment. The sequence derives from a man aged 35 to 69 with stage II squamous cell lung carcinoma. The CDR3 sequence is CASSLATSGITDTQYF. CDR3 sequence (DNA): TGTGCCAGCAGCTTAGCGACTAGCGGGATCACAGATACGCAGTATTTT. Looking up the rest from reference TRBV7-9 and TRBJ2-3 gives the full variable domain: DTGVSQNPRHKITKRGQNVTFRCDPISEHNRLYWYRQTLGQGPEFLTYFQNEAQLEKSRLLSDRFSAERPKGSFSTLEIQRTEQGDSAMYLCASSLATSGITDTQYFGPGTRLTVL.